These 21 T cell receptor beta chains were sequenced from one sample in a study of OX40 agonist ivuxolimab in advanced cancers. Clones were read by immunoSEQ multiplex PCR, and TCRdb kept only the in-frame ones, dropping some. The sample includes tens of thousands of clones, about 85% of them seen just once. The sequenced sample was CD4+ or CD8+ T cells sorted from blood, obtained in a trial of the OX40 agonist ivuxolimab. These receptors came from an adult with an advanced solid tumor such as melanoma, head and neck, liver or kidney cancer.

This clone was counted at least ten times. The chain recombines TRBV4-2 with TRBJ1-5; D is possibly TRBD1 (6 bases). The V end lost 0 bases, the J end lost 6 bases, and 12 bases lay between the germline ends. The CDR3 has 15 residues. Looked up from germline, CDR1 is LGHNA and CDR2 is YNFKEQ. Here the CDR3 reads CASSQEGGASQPQHF. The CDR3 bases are TGTGCCAGCAGCCAAGAGGGGGGGGCTAGTCAGCCCCAGCATTTT.

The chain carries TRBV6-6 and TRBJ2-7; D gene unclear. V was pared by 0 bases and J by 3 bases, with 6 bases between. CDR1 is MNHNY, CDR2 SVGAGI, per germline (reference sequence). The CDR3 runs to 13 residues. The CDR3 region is CASSYSPIYEQYF. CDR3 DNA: TGTGCCAGCAGTTACTCCCCGATCTACGAGCAGTACTTC.

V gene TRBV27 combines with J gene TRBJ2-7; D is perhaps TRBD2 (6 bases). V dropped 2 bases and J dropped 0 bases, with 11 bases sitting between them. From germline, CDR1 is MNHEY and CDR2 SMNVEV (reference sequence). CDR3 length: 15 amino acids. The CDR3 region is CASSLSGGNSYEQYF. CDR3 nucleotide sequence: TGTGCCAGCAGTTTAAGCGGCGGGAACTCCTACGAGCAGTACTTC.

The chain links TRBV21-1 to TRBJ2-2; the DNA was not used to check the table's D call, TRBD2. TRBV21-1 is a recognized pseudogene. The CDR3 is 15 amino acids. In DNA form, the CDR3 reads TGTGCCAGCAGCAAAGCTTCGGGGAACACCGGGGAGCTGTTTTTT. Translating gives CASSKASGNTGELFF.

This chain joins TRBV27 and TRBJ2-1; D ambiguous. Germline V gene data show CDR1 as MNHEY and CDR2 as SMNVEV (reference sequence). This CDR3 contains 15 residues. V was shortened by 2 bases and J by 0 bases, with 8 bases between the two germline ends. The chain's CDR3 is CASSLSRSSYNEQFF. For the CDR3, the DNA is TGTGCCAGCAGTTTAAGCAGGAGCTCCTACAATGAGCAGTTCTTC.

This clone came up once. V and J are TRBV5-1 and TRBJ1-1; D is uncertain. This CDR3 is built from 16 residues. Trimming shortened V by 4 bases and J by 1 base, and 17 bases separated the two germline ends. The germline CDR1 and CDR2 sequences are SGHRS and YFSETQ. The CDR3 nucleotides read TGCGCCAGCAGCATTCGTCTTGGAGCCGGGAACACTGAAGCTTTCTTT. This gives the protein CASSIRLGAGNTEAFF.

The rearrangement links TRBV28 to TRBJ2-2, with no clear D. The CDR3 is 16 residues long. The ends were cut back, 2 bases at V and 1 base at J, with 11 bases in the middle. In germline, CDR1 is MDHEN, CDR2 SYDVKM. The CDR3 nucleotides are TGTGCCAGCAGTTTAGAGCCGGCCGGGAACACCGGGGAGCTGTTTTTT. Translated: CASSLEPAGNTGELFF.

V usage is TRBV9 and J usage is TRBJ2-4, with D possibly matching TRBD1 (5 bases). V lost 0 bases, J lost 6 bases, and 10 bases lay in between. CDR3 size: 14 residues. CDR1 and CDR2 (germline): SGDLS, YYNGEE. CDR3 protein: CASSVAKGLNIQYF. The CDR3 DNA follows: TGTGCCAGCAGCGTAGCGAAGGGGTTAAACATTCAGTACTTC.

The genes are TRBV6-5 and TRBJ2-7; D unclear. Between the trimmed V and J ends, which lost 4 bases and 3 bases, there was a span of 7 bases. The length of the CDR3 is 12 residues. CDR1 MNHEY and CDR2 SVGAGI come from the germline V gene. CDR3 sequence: CASSSSFYEQYF. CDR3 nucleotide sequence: TGTGCCAGCAGTTCAAGCTTCTACGAGCAGTACTTC.

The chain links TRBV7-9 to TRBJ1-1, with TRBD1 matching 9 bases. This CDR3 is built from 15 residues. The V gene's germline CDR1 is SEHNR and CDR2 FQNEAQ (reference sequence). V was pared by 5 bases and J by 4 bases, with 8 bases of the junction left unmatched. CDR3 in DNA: TGTGCCAGCAGCCCTTGGACAGGGGCGGGCACTGAAGCTTTCTTT. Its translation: CASSPWTGAGTEAFF.

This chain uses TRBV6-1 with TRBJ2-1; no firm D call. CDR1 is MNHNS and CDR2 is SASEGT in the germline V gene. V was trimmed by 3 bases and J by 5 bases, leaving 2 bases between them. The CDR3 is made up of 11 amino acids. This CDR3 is CASSDDNEQFF. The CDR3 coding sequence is TGTGCCAGCAGTGACGACAATGAGCAGTTCTTC.

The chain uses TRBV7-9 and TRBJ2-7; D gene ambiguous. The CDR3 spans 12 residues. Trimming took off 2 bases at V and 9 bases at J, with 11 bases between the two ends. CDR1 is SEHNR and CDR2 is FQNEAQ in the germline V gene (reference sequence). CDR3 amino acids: CASSLRWEWQYF. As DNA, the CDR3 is TGTGCCAGCAGCTTAAGGTGGGAATGGCAGTACTTC. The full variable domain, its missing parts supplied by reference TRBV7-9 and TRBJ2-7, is DTGVSQNPRHKITKRGQNVTFRCDPISEHNRLYWYRQTLGQGPEFLTYFQNEAQLEKSRLLSDRFSAERPKGSFSTLEIQRTEQGDSAMYLCASSLRWEWQYFGPGTRLTVT.

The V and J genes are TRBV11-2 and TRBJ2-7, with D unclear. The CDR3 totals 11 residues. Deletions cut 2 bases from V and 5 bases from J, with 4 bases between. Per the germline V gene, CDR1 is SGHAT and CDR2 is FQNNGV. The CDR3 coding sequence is TGTGCCAGCAGCTTATGGCACGAGCAGTACTTC. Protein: CASSLWHEQYF.

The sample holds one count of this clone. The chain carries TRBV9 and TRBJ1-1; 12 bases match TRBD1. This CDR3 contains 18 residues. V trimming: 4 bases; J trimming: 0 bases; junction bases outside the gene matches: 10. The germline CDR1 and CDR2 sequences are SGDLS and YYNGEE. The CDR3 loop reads CASSPNPGTGGLNTEAFF. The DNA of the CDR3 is TGTGCCAGCAGCCCTAATCCCGGGACAGGGGGCTTGAACACTGAAGCTTTCTTT.

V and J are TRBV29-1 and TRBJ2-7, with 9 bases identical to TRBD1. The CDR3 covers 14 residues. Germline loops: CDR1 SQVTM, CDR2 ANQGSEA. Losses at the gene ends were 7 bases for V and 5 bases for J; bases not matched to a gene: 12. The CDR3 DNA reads TGCAGCGCTACAAGCCGGGACAGGGTCGACGAGCAGTACTTC. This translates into CSATSRDRVDEQYF.

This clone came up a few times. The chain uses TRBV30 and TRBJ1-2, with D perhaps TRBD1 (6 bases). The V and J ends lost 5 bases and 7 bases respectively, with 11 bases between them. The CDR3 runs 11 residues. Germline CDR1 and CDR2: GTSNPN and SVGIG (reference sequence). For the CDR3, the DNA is TGTGCCTGGGAAACAGGGTCTGGCTACACCTTC. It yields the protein CAWETGSGYTF.

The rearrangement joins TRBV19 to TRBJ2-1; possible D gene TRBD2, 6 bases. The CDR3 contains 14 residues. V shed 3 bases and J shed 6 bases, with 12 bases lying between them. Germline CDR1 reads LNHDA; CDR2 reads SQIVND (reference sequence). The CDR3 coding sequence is TGTGCCAGTAGTATGGGTGGAGGGGTCAATGAGCAGTTCTTC. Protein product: CASSMGGGVNEQFF.

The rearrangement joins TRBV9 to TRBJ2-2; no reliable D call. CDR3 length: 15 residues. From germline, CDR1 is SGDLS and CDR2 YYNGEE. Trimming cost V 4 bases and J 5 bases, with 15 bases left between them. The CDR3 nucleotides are TGTGCCAGCAGCCCCCTAGGGTCTTATACCGGGGAGCTGTTTTTT. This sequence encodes CASSPLGSYTGELFF.

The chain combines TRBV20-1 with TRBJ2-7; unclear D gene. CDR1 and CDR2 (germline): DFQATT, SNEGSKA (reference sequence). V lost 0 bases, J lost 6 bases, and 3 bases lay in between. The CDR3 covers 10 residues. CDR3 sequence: CSAREAEQYF. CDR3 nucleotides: TGCAGTGCTAGAGAGGCCGAGCAGTACTTC.

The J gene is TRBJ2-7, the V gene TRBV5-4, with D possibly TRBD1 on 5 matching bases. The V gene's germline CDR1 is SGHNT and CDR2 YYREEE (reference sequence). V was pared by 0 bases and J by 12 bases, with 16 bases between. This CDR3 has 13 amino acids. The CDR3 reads CASSLAAQGMRYF. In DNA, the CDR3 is TGTGCCAGCAGCTTGGCGGCGCAGGGAATGCGGTACTTC.

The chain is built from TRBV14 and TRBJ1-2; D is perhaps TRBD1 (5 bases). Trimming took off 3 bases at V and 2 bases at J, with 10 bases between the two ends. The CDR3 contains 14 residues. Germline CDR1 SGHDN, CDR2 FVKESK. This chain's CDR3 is CASSQGPTNYGYTF. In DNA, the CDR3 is TGTGCCAGCAGCCAGGGGCCAACAAACTATGGCTACACCTTC.